The T cell receptor (beta chain) under discussion was sequenced for a study of blood T cell repertoires in COVID-19. Study background: Both acute and convalescent COVID-19 samples were obtained from the United States, Italy and Spain. From T cells, B-cell-depleted T cells, or PBMCs came the material, which was cDNA or gDNA.

V lost 2 bases and J 4 bases, leaving 8 bases between the germline ends. This CDR3 contains 13 residues. CDR1 and CDR2 (germline): SGHAT, FQNNGV. In the study's own analysis: Reference gene primers were amplified, and this amplification served to estimate nucleated cell counts. Repertoires were generated with immunoSEQ multiplex PCR, while TCRdb's copy carries only in-frame clones and drops some. V and J calls and clone size follow that table, whereas D and trimming were derived from the DNA. The sample has roughly 180,000 clones, 85% to 90% seen once. The source material was peripheral blood. The TCR was taken from a woman under 40 with active or convalescent COVID-19. The chain carries TRBV11-2 and TRBJ1-2; no firm D call. This CDR3 is CASSLTQIYGYTF. As DNA, the CDR3 is TGTGCCAGCAGCTTAACACAGATCTATGGCTACACCTTC.